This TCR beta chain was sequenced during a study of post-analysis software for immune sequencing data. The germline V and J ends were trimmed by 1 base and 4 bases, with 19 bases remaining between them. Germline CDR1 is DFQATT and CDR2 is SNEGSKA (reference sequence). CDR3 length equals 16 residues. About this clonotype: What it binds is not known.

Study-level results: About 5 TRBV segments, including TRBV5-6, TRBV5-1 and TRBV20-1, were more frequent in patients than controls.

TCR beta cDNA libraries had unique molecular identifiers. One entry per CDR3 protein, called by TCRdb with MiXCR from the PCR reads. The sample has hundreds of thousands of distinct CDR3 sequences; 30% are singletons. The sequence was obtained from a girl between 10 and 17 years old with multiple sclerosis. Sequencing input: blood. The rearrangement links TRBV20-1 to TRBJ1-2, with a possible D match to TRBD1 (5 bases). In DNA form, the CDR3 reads TGCAGTGCTAGAGTGGCCTCCAAACGGGGCCTCTATGGCTACACCTTC. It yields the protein CSARVASKRGLYGYTF.